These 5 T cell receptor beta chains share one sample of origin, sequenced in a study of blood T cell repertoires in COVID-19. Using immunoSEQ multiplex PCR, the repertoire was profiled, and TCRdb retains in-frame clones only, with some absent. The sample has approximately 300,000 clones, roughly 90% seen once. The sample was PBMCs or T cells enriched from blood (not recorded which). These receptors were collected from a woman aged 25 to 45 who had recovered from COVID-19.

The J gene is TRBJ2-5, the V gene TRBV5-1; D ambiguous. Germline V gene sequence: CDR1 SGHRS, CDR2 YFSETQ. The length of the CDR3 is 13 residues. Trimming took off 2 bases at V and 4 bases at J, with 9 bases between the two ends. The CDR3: CASSLFPLETQYF. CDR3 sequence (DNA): TGCGCCAGCAGCTTATTCCCCCTAGAGACCCAGTACTTC.

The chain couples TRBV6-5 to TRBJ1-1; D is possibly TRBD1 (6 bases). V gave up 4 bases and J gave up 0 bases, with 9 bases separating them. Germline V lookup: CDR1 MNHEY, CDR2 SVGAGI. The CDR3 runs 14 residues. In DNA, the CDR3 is TGTGCCAGCAGTTTAGGGACAATGAACACTGAAGCTTTCTTT. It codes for CASSLGTMNTEAFF.

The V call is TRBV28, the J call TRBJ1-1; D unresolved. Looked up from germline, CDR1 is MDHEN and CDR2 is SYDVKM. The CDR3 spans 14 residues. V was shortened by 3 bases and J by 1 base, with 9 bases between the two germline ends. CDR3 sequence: CASSFPQRNTEAFF. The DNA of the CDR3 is TGTGCCAGCAGTTTCCCACAGAGGAACACTGAAGCTTTCTTT.

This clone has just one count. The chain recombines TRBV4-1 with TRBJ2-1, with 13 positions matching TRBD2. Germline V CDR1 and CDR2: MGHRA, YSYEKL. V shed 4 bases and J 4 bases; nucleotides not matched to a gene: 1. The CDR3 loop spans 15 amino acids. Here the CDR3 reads CASSRTSGGYNEQFF. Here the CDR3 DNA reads TGCGCCAGCAGCCGGACTAGCGGGGGATACAATGAGCAGTTCTTC.

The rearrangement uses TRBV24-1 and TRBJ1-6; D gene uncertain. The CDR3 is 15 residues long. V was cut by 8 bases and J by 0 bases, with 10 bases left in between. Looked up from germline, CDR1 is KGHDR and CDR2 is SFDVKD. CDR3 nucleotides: TGTGCCACCAAATTGGGCCCCTCCTATAATTCACCCCTCCACTTT. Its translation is CATKLGPSYNSPLHF.